This record concerns one T cell receptor (beta chain) sequence. The sample comes from a study of blood T cells in healthy people across ages. The CDR3 is made up of 14 amino acids. CDR1 is SGDLS, CDR2 YYNGEE, per germline. V trimming: 6 bases; J trimming: 8 bases; junction bases outside the gene matches: 9. Sample-barcoded 5' priming and a J-beta primer mix drove a second PCR of roughly 6 to 12 cycles. TCRdb called the 5' RACE reads again in MiXCR, with one record for every CDR3 protein. The table lists about 1.8 million distinct CDR3 sequences, just under 50% of them singletons. This sequence was found in a woman aged 40 to 55 in good health. The V and J genes are TRBV9 and TRBJ2-1; 9 bases map to TRBD2. The sequenced sample was blood. The chain's CDR3 is CASTQRGAPDEQFF. CDR3 bases: TGTGCCAGCACACAGCGGGGGGCCCCCGATGAGCAGTTCTTC. The full variable domain, with the rest looked up from reference TRBV9 and TRBJ2-1, is DSGVTQTPKHLITATGQRVTLRCSPRSGDLSVYWYQQSLDQGLQFLIQYYNGEERAKGNILERFSAQQFPDLHSELNLSSLELGDSALYFCASTQRGAPDEQFFGPGTRLTVL.